This paragraph reports one T cell receptor (beta chain). This PCR relied on a set of 60 Vbeta primers and 13 Jbeta primers. Assay: immunoSEQ multiplex PCR; the TCRdb copy retains only in-frame clones and omits some. The sample holds some 170,000 clones; 82% are singletons and the top ten take approximately 1.5%. This sample is drawn from a study of cytomegalovirus exposure and HLA in healthy donors. V lost 6 bases and J lost 2; bases outside the gene matches: 5. The germline gives CDR1 SNHLY, CDR2 FYNNEI. The CDR3 length is 16 residues. The specimen was PBMCs. The gene calls are TRBV2 and TRBJ2-6, with 9 bases aligning to TRBD1. The receptor was derived from a girl under 18 in good health and CMV-seropositive. DNA for the CDR3: TGTGCCAGCAGCCTCTGGACAGGGGCTGGGGCCAACGTCCTGACTTTC. It codes for CASSLWTGAGANVLTF.